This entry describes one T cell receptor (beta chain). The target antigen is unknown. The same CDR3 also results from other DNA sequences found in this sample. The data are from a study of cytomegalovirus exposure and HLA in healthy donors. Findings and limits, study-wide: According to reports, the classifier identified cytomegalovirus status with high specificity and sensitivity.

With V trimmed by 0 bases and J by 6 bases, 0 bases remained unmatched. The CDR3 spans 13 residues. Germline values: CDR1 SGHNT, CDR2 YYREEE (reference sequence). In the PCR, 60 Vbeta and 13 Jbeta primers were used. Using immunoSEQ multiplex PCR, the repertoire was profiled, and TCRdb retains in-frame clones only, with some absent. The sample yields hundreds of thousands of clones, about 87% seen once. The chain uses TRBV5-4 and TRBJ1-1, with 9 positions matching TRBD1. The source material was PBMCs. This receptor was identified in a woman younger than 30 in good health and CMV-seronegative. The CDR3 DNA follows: TGTGCCAGCAGCTTGGGACAGGGGGCTGAAGCTTTCTTT. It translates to CASSLGQGAEAFF.